In its sample, the clone carrying this T cell receptor beta chain was seen a few times. TCRdb reprocessed the 5' RACE reads with MiXCR, giving one entry per CDR3 protein. The table includes tens of thousands of distinct CDR3 sequences, about 5% detected once. These data come from a study of early T cells in non-severe SARS-CoV-2 infection. The CDR3 is 11 amino acids. CDR1 is SGHAT, CDR2 FQNNGV, per germline. The V end was cut by 5 bases, the J end by 6 bases, with 6 bases between. This clonotype was sampled from an adult who was a healthcare worker with PCR-confirmed SARS-CoV-2 infection or an uninfected control (not recorded which). What was sequenced was whole blood. The genes are TRBV11-2 and TRBJ2-3; D gene unclear. CDR3 residues: CASSRWDTQYF. The CDR3 nucleotides read TGTGCCAGCAGCAGATGGGATACGCAGTATTTT.